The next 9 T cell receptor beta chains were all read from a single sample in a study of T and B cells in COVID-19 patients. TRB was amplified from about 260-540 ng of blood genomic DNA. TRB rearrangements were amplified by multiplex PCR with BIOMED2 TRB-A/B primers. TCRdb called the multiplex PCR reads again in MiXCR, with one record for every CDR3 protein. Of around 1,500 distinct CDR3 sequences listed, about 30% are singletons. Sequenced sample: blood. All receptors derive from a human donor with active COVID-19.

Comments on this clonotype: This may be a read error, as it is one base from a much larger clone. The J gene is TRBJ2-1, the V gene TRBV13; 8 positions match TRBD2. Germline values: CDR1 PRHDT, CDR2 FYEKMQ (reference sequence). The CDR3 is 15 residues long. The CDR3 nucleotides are TGTGCCAGCAGCTTAAACCGGGAGGGCTACAGTGAGCAGTTCTTC. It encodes CASSLNREGYSEQFF.

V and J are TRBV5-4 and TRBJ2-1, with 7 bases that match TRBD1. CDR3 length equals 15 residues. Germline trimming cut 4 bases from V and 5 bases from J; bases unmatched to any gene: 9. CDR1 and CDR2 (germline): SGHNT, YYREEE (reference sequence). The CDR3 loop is CASSLPLGQNNEQFF. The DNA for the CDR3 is TGTGCCAGCAGCCTACCCCTGGGACAGAACAATGAGCAGTTCTTC.

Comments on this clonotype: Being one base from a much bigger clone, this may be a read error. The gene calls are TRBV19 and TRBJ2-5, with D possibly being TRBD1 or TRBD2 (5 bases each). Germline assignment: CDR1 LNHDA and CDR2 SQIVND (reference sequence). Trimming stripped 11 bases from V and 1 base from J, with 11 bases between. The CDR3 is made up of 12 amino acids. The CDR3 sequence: CALGRPQETQYF. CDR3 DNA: TGTGCCTTGGGACGGCCCCAAGAGACCCAGTACTTC.

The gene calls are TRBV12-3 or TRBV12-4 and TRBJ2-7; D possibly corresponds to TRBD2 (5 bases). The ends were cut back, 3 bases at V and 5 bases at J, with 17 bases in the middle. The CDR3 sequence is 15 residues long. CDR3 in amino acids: CASSLFSGSQDEQYF. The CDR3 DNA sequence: TGTGCCAGCAGTTTGTTTTCTGGGAGTCAGGACGAGCAGTACTTC.

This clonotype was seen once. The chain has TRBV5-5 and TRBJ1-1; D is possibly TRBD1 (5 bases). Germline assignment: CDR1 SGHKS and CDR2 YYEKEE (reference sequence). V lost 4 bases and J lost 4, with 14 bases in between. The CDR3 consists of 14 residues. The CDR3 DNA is TGTGCCAGCAGCCAGGCGGGACGGATCACTGAAGCTTTCTTT. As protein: CASSQAGRITEAFF.

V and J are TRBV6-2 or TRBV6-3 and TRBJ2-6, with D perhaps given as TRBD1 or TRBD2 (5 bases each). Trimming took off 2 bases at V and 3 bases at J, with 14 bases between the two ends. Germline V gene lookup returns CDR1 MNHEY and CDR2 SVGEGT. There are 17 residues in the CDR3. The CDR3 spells CASSYGGMDGGANVLTF. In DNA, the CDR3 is TGTGCCAGCAGTTACGGGGGTATGGACGGTGGGGCCAACGTCCTGACTTTC.

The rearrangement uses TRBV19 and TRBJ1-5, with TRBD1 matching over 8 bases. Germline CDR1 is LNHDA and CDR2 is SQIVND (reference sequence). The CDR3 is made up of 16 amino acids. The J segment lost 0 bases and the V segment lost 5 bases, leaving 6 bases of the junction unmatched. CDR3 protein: CASSPNRGNSNQPQHF. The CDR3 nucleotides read TGTGCCAGTAGTCCCAACAGGGGGAATAGCAATCAGCCCCAGCATTTT.

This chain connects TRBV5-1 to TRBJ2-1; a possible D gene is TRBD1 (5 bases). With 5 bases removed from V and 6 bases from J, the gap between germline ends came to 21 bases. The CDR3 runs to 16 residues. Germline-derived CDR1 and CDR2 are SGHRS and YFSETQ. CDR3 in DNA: TGCGCCAGCAGAATCGACTCCCAGGGCTTAGTCAATGAGCAGTTCTTC. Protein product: CASRIDSQGLVNEQFF.

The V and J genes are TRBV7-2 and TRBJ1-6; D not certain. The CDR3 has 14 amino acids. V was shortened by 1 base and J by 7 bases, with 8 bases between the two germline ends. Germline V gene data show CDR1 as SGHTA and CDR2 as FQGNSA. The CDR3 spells CASSLGEGNSPLHF. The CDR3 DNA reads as TGTGCCAGCAGCTTAGGGGAAGGGAATTCACCCCTCCACTTT.